This TCR beta chain was sequenced for a study of T cells in localized non-small cell lung cancer. Study-level points and caveats: Adjacent uninvolved lung tissue had the highest T cell clonality, exceeding tumor.

This clone was recorded a few times. Antigen: not known. Distinct nucleotide sequences in the sample also encode this CDR3. The data were produced by immunoSEQ multiplex PCR, yet TCRdb's version contains in-frame clones alone and is incomplete. The sample gives some 11,000 clones, over 70% of which show up once; roughly 19% is in the top ten. V trimming: 3 bases; J trimming: 0 bases; junction bases outside the gene matches: 4. The length of the CDR3 is 15 residues. Per germline, CDR1 KGHSH and CDR2 LQKENI. Sequencing was performed on peripheral blood, taken before any cancer treatment. The TCR was taken from an older male donor with stage I lung adenocarcinoma. The chain is built from TRBV18 and TRBJ1-1, with 7 bases lining up with TRBD1. The CDR3 sequence is CASSPSQGLNTEAFF. CDR3 bases: TGTGCCAGCTCACCGTCACAGGGGCTGAACACTGAAGCTTTCTTT. Using reference TRBV18 and TRBJ1-1 for the parts outside the CDR3, the full variable domain is NAGVMQNPRHLVRRRGQEARLRCSPMKGHSHVYWYRQLPEEGLKFMVYLQKENIIDESGMPKERFSAEFPKEGPSILRIQQVVRGDSAAYFCASSPSQGLNTEAFFGQGTRLTVV.